This TCR beta chain was sequenced in a study of shared clonotypes between healthy human individuals. Caucasian adults living in Nashville, Tennessee, provided all samples. Partitioning of CD4+ cells yielded a CD45RA+ naive subset and a CD45RA-negative memory subset. Points from the study as a whole: What naive subsets generally showed was a larger estimated richness than memory subsets showed.

Source study methods: Owing to the provision of junction-only sequences devoid of quality scores by immunoSEQ, filtering differed. TCRdb's table, derived via immunoSEQ multiplex PCR, lists solely in-frame clones and lacks some. D and trimming come from the DNA, and the V and J calls and clone size come from that table. The table includes millions of clones, about 92% detected once. This clone was seen only once. Its antigen is as yet unknown. The germline CDR1 and CDR2 sequences are SEHNR and FQNEAQ (reference sequence). CDR3 length: 14 residues. Between the trimmed V and J ends, which lost 3 bases and 7 bases, there was a span of 10 bases.

The V call is TRBV7-9, the J call TRBJ1-6; D perhaps matches TRBD1 (5 bases). The receptor was isolated from a man aged 18 to 35 in good health. Sequencing input: naive CD4+ T cells sorted from blood. The subset here: CD45RA+ positively selected. CDR3 sequence (DNA): TGTGCCAGCAGCTTCGCCAGGGACAATTCACCCCTCCACTTT. As protein: CASSFARDNSPLHF.